This TCR beta chain was captured in a study of beta chain features in type 1 diabetes (dated by TCRdb to between 2017 and 2018). Background for the entire study: Patients and healthy donors did not differ in mean age, gender distribution, total cell number or subset yield. Whereas all 28 donors provided naive and central memory subsets, regulatory and stem cell-like memory subsets were isolated from just 8 patients and about 8 healthy donors. A total of around 110,000,000 sorted cells were examined across all samples, and RNA yield correlated strongly with the number of cells per subset. The study compared the TCRB repertoires of sorted circulating CD4+ T cell subsets in recently diagnosed type 1 diabetes patients with those in matched healthy donors.

Each donor gave one peripheral blood draw, about 110 mL on average, collected into heparinised tubes. Naive, central memory, regulatory and stem cell-like memory CD4+ T cells were sorted on a BD FACSAria II using a panel including CD45RO, CCR7, CD25, CD127, CD95 and CD27. A purity above 95% was achieved for all sorted populations. Right away, PBMCs were isolated by Lymphoprep density gradient centrifugation and were stained directly, with no culture step. Samples were stained and sorted in pairs, with one healthy donor and one patient per experiment, so that batch effects were minimized. With respect to this clone: It has no known antigen specificity. Base qualities are not at hand, and no much larger clone is one base apart.

From the cysteine through the phenylalanine, the CDR3 covers 16 amino acids. CDR3 DNA only is kept here, 48 bases in frame from base 1. Via the germline V gene, CDR1 is MDHEN and CDR2 SYDVKM. At the junction V is shortened by 2 bases and J by 7 bases; bases outside the gene matches: 13. The entire isolated RNA was reverse transcribed using the High Capacity cDNA Reverse Transcription Kit, and thus expressed TCRB transcripts were sequenced. Deep immunoSEQ sequencing was performed on naive, central memory and regulatory T cell samples, with an average of about 4 million total reads per sample. After sorted cells were lysed in RLT buffer, RNA was extracted with DNase-treated RNeasy Micro or Mini kits, with the choice depending on cell number. To prevent cross-contamination, each cell subset was processed individually, whereas patient and healthy donor samples were processed jointly. TCRB sequences were amplified from cDNA with the immunoSEQ multiplex PCR, producing 87-bp fragments spanning the CDR3 region. The amplicons were sequenced using the Illumina HiSeq platform. The paper's data handling went like this. Synthetic template baselines were used to correct PCR bias computationally, reads within Hamming distance 2 were collapsed, and singletons that could not be merged were discarded. Reads were aligned against IMGT to assign V, D and J genes, CDR3 length and insertions or deletions at six rearrangement sites. Within each subset, clonotype counts were normalized to sorted cell number, after which true diversity and Gini coefficients were computed with the tcR R package. The overlap coefficient, calculated on TCRB nucleotide sequences, was used to quantify repertoire sharing. Out-of-frame TCRB sequences from naive cells were analyzed to stand in for the pre-selection repertoire. Not all clones reach the TCRdb copy of this immuneACCESS table, which keeps in-frame sequences only. Checked studies attribute under half of the gap to unresolved V genes and leave the rest unexplained. V and J calls plus clone size are reproduced from that table; the DNA served to infer D and trimming. A total of around 330,000 clones appear in this sample, more than 9.5% of them only once. Around 0.015% of the sample goes to the ten largest clones.

Summary of the overall study and its limitations: Only small numbers of individuals were included in the HLA sub-analyses, which left unresolved whether HLA type had any influence on TCRB rearrangement. Shorter templates might have been favored by PCR, but patient and control samples were amplified and corrected together, so both groups would have been affected equally by any skew. A moderate but significant shortening of TCRB CDR3 length was observed in type 1 diabetes patients in all four CD4+ subsets. Because cDNA was sequenced instead of genomic DNA, activated cells with high expression could be over-represented, although the groups did not differ in activation or CD3 levels. Naive, central memory and regulatory TCRB repertoires appeared more similar among patients than among healthy donors. Patients with type 1 diabetes made fewer insertions and deleted more nucleotides at VDJ recombination sites, implying thymic rearrangement abnormalities.

Sequencing input: naive CD4+ T cells from blood. Reading the label with the study, this specimen's cell subset or site is: true naive CD4+ T cells. The clonotype was recovered from a young woman in good health. The V and J genes are TRBV28 and TRBJ2-7; TRBD2 lines up with 8 middle nucleotides. For the CDR3, the sequence is CASSLIVASGPQEQYF. The nucleotides read TGTGCCAGCAGTTTAATCGTGGCTAGCGGGCCTCAAGAGCAGTACTTC.